One sample yielded the 24 T cell receptor beta chains listed below, sequenced in a study of blood T cell repertoires in COVID-19. The assay was immunoSEQ multiplex PCR, and TCRdb's table has in-frame clones only and misses some. The sample lists fewer than 300,000 clones; around 90% were seen once. Sequences were obtained from peripheral blood. All receptors derive from a woman younger than 45 with acute or convalescent COVID-19.

The V call is TRBV6-5, the J call TRBJ2-7; D possibly corresponds to TRBD2 (5 bases). CDR3 length: 13 residues. Trimming took 6 bases from V and 0 from J, leaving 9 bases between them. CDR1 is MNHEY, CDR2 SVGAGI, per germline. CDR3 protein: CASRVGSSYEQYF. CDR3 DNA: TGTGCCAGCAGGGTGGGGAGCTCCTACGAGCAGTACTTC.

The V call is TRBV29-1, the J call TRBJ1-5; D might be TRBD1 (6 bases). CDR3 length equals 13 residues. The ends were cut back, 4 bases at V and 1 base at J, with 8 bases in the middle. CDR1 and CDR2 (germline): SQVTM, ANQGSEA. The CDR3 reads CSVVQGSNQPQHF. CDR3 bases: TGCAGCGTTGTCCAGGGGAGCAATCAGCCCCAGCATTTT. Full variable domain (outside the CDR3, taken from reference TRBV29-1 and TRBJ1-5): SAVISQKPSRDICQRGTSLTIQCQVDSQVTMMFWYRQQPGQSLTLIATANQGSEATYESGFVIDKFPISRPNLTFSTLTVSNMSPEDSSIYLCSVVQGSNQPQHFGDGTRLSIL.

This sequence joins TRBV7-9 and TRBJ2-5, with D maybe TRBD2 (6 bases). CDR1 and CDR2 (germline): SEHNR, FQNEAQ (reference sequence). The length of the CDR3 is 15 residues. Trimming left V 1 base short and J 2 bases short, with 11 bases between. This chain's CDR3 is CASSLGPGRQETQYF. The CDR3 DNA follows: TGTGCCAGCAGCTTAGGTCCAGGGAGGCAAGAGACCCAGTACTTC.

This CDR3 reads CASSTPRPITGNEQFF. CDR3 in DNA: TGTGCCAGTAGTACACCTCGGCCCATAACGGGGAATGAGCAGTTCTTC. The chain recombines TRBV19 with TRBJ2-1; weak D call: TRBD2 (5 bases). Deletions cut 4 bases from V and 7 bases from J, with 20 bases between. This CDR3 has 16 amino acids. Per the germline V gene, CDR1 is LNHDA and CDR2 is SQIVND (reference sequence). Full variable domain (rest looked up from reference TRBV19 and TRBJ2-1): DGGITQSPKYLFRKEGQNVTLSCEQNLNHDAMYWYRQDPGQGLRLIYYSQIVNDFQKGDIAEGYSVSREKKESFPLTVTSAQKNPTAFYLCASSTPRPITGNEQFFGPGTRLTVL.

This chain connects TRBV15 to TRBJ2-5, with TRBD1 matching over 7 bases. In germline, CDR1 is LNHNV, CDR2 YYDKDF (reference sequence). The length of the CDR3 is 16 residues. V shed 4 bases and J 4 bases; nucleotides not matched to a gene: 12. In DNA form, the CDR3 reads TGTGCCACCAGCACCTACTCACAGGGGTTCGGAGAGACCCAGTACTTC. Translated: CATSTYSQGFGETQYF.

This sequence joins TRBV12-3 or TRBV12-4 and TRBJ2-7, with D perhaps matching TRBD2 (6 bases). Deletions cut 5 bases from V and 4 bases from J, with 12 bases between. The CDR3 length is 13 residues. The CDR3 reads CASSPIAGYEQYF. CDR3 coding DNA: TGTGCCAGCAGTCCTATCGCGGGGTACGAGCAGTACTTC.

The chain is built from TRBV27 and TRBJ1-5; D perhaps matches TRBD1 (6 bases). The CDR3 consists of 15 residues. In germline, CDR1 is MNHEY, CDR2 SMNVEV (reference sequence). V was clipped by 3 bases and J by 4 bases, with 13 bases between them. The CDR3 reads CASSFGQGRNQPQHF. The DNA of the CDR3 is TGTGCCAGCAGTTTTGGGCAGGGGCGGAATCAGCCCCAGCATTTT.

V gene TRBV2 combines with J gene TRBJ1-5; D unresolved. The CDR3 sequence is 15 residues long. Deletions cut 3 bases from V and 2 bases from J, with 11 bases between. In germline, CDR1 is SNHLY, CDR2 FYNNEI. Written as DNA, the CDR3 is TGTGCCAGCAGTGACTGGGTCGGAGGCAATCAGCCCCAGCATTTT. Its translation: CASSDWVGGNQPQHF.

The chain employs TRBV19 and TRBJ2-7, with TRBD1 matching 8 bases. CDR1 LNHDA and CDR2 SQIVND come from the germline V gene (reference sequence). V dropped 5 bases and J dropped 4; count of bases not matched to a gene: 16. The CDR3 has 17 residues. CDR3 sequence reads: CASSPHPGQGWSYEQYF. CDR3 nucleotides: TGTGCCAGTAGTCCCCACCCCGGACAGGGTTGGTCGTACGAGCAGTACTTC.

V usage is TRBV18 and J usage is TRBJ2-1; D is perhaps TRBD2 (6 bases). The CDR3 has 17 residues. Germline values: CDR1 KGHSH, CDR2 LQKENI. V lost 0 bases, J lost 2 bases, and 14 bases lay in between. The CDR3 is CASSPPNRAGTYNEQFF. The CDR3 DNA sequence: TGTGCCAGCTCACCACCGAACCGGGCGGGAACCTACAATGAGCAGTTCTTC.

The chain joins TRBV5-6 to TRBJ1-2, with a tentative D call TRBD1 (6 bases). This CDR3 has 15 amino acids. The V gene lost 0 bases and the J gene lost 4 bases, with 13 bases spanning the gap. Germline lookup yields CDR1 SGHDT and CDR2 YYEEEE. The DNA of the CDR3 is TGTGCCAGCAGCTTGGGGGACACACTACTCTATGGCTACACCTTC. As protein: CASSLGDTLLYGYTF.

J is TRBJ1-2 and V is TRBV2; D is unclear. V shed 3 bases and J shed 2 bases, with 10 bases lying between them. Germline V CDR1 and CDR2: SNHLY, FYNNEI. CDR3 length equals 14 residues. CDR3 loop: CASSDRGGNYGYTF. In DNA, the CDR3 is TGTGCCAGCAGTGATCGGGGAGGAAACTATGGCTACACCTTC.

The chain has TRBV5-8 and TRBJ1-4; 9 nucleotides agree with TRBD1. The CDR3 is 17 residues long. Germline loops: CDR1 SGHTS, CDR2 YDEGEE. J was trimmed by 3 bases and V by 4 bases; bases with no gene match: 10. This CDR3 is CASSGTGSLYANEKLFF. CDR3 nucleotides: TGTGCCAGCAGCGGGACAGGGAGCCTTTACGCTAATGAAAAACTGTTTTTT.

This chain's CDR3 is CASSPPGQVAYEQYF. DNA of the CDR3: TGTGCCAGCAGTCCGCCGGGACAAGTAGCCTACGAGCAGTACTTC. The V and J genes are TRBV11-3 and TRBJ2-7; possibly TRBD1 for D (6 bases). V was pared by 6 bases and J by 2 bases, with 17 bases between. Germline V gives CDR1 SGHNT, CDR2 YENEEA. The CDR3 extends over 15 amino acids.

This clone was observed a single time. The rearrangement links TRBV13 to TRBJ2-1; possible D gene TRBD1, 5 bases. Trimming pared 2 bases from V and 5 bases from J, leaving 10 bases between. This CDR3 contains 14 residues. In germline, CDR1 is PRHDT, CDR2 FYEKMQ (reference sequence). The CDR3 DNA is TGTGCCAGCAGCTTATTAGGGGCCGACAATGAGCAGTTCTTC. Protein: CASSLLGADNEQFF.

V and J are TRBV19 and TRBJ1-5, with D possibly being TRBD1 (6 bases). Trimming left V 10 bases short and J 5 bases short, with 21 bases between. Germline values: CDR1 LNHDA, CDR2 SQIVND (reference sequence). The CDR3 consists of 15 residues. CDR3 in amino acids: CATLETGRGYQPQHF. The CDR3 DNA reads as TGTGCCACCCTAGAGACCGGCAGGGGTTATCAGCCCCAGCATTTT. The full variable domain, its missing parts supplied by reference TRBV19 and TRBJ1-5, is DGGITQSPKYLFRKEGQNVTLSCEQNLNHDAMYWYRQDPGQGLRLIYYSQIVNDFQKGDIAEGYSVSREKKESFPLTVTSAQKNPTAFYLCATLETGRGYQPQHFGDGTRLSIL.

The J gene is TRBJ2-2, the V gene TRBV7-9; D gene unclear. The CDR3 is made up of 16 amino acids. Per germline, CDR1 SEHNR and CDR2 FQNEAQ (reference sequence). V was pared by 1 base and J by 1 base, with 10 bases between. Here the CDR3 DNA reads TGTGCCAGCAGCTTAGTACAGACCATGAACACCGGGGAGCTGTTTTTT. Residues: CASSLVQTMNTGELFF.

This clone is a singleton in its sample. The V and J genes are TRBV5-1 and TRBJ2-7; 9 bases agree with TRBD2. V shed 2 bases and J 5 bases; nucleotides not matched to a gene: 5. Germline CDR1 and CDR2: SGHRS and YFSETQ. The CDR3 sequence is 14 residues long. The CDR3 here is CASSFAGGPDEQYF. DNA for the CDR3: TGCGCCAGCAGCTTTGCGGGAGGGCCGGACGAGCAGTACTTC.

This clone was observed a handful of times. This sequence joins TRBV5-1 and TRBJ2-7; 13 nucleotides align to TRBD2. CDR3 size: 16 residues. Germline CDR1 SGHRS, CDR2 YFSETQ. V shed 4 bases, J shed 6 bases, and the junction held 10 bases outside the gene matches. CDR3 in DNA: TGCGCCAGCAGCACCGGGACTAGCGGGATGCGTAGCGAGCAGTACTTC. It specifies CASSTGTSGMRSEQYF.

This chain uses TRBV7-2 with TRBJ2-1; 13 nucleotides line up with TRBD2. Germline V lookup: CDR1 SGHTA, CDR2 FQGNSA. CDR3 length equals 15 residues. J lost 7 bases, V lost 4 bases, and 4 bases had no gene match. Here the CDR3 DNA reads TGTGCCAGCAGCTCAGGGACTAGCGGGGCGAATGAGCAGTTCTTC. Its protein product is CASSSGTSGANEQFF.

This chain uses TRBV9 with TRBJ1-1, with TRBD1 matching 9 bases. There are 15 residues in the CDR3. The J segment lost 4 bases and the V segment lost 4 bases, leaving 8 bases of the junction unmatched. The germline gives CDR1 SGDLS, CDR2 YYNGEE. Here the CDR3 DNA reads TGTGCCAGCAGCAGAGAGACAGGGGGTCGCACTGAAGCTTTCTTT. Protein product: CASSRETGGRTEAFF.

The chain joins TRBV5-4 to TRBJ2-5; no firm D call. Trimming pared 4 bases from V and 1 base from J, leaving 11 bases between. From germline, CDR1 is SGHNT and CDR2 YYREEE (reference sequence). CDR3 size: 14 residues. The CDR3 sequence is CASSARISQETQYF. The DNA of the CDR3 is TGTGCCAGCAGCGCTAGGATTTCCCAAGAGACCCAGTACTTC.

This chain uses TRBV14 with TRBJ2-2; the D is unclear. This CDR3 spans 15 amino acids. CDR1 is SGHDN, CDR2 FVKESK, per germline. The germline V and J ends were trimmed by 4 bases and 3 bases, with 12 bases remaining between them. CDR3 nucleotide sequence: TGTGCCAGCAGCCCTGGCGGATCCCACACCGGGGAGCTGTTTTTT. Amino acids: CASSPGGSHTGELFF.

This clone showed up just a few times. The rearrangement links TRBV4-1 to TRBJ2-1; maybe TRBD2 (5 bases). The V and J ends lost 7 bases and 5 bases respectively, with 21 bases between them. CDR1 and CDR2 (germline): MGHRA, YSYEKL. This CDR3 is built from 16 residues. CDR3 DNA: TGCGCCAGCACCCCAGGAGGCCTAGCTCTAAACAATGAGCAGTTCTTC. Translating gives CASTPGGLALNNEQFF.